Presented here are 20 T cell receptor beta chains from one specimen sequenced in a study of T cells in pancreatic ductal adenocarcinoma. Method: immunoSEQ multiplex PCR; TCRdb's copy keeps in-frame clones and lacks some. This table has about 98,000 clones, 90% to 95% appearing once. Surgery without prior neoadjuvant therapy was the treatment of the selected pancreatic ductal adenocarcinoma patients. The sample consisted of PBMCs. The receptor source for this set is a human donor with pancreatic ductal adenocarcinoma.

The rearrangement joins TRBV6-1 to TRBJ2-3; unclear D gene. The length of the CDR3 is 12 residues. Germline assignment: CDR1 MNHNS and CDR2 SASEGT. V lost 4 bases and J 6 bases, leaving 8 bases between the germline ends. The CDR3 reads CASSAFGDTQYF. The CDR3 region has the DNA TGTGCCAGCAGTGCTTTCGGGGATACGCAGTATTTT.

This clone was counted between two and nine times. J is TRBJ1-1 and V is TRBV28; D remains unclear. This CDR3 spans 14 amino acids. The germline V and J ends were trimmed by 10 bases and 1 base, with 16 bases remaining between them. From germline, CDR1 is MDHEN and CDR2 SYDVKM. Here the CDR3 DNA reads TGTGCCACCCAAGAAGCATTAAAGAACACTGAAGCTTTCTTT. This codes for CATQEALKNTEAFF.

The rearrangement links TRBV7-2 to TRBJ1-5, with 10 nucleotides matching TRBD1. CDR3 length: 14 amino acids. After removal of 6 bases from V and 9 bases from J, the junction contained 8 bases not matched to a gene. CDR1 is SGHTA and CDR2 is FQGNSA in the germline V gene. The CDR3 is CASSWTGGGWPQHF. In DNA form, the CDR3 reads TGTGCCAGCAGTTGGACAGGGGGAGGTTGGCCCCAGCATTTT.

This chain links TRBV5-5 with TRBJ2-7, with 9 bases fitting TRBD2. This CDR3 contains 15 residues. Unmatched junction bases numbered 6, after V lost 1 base and J lost 4 bases. Per the germline V gene, CDR1 is SGHKS and CDR2 is YYEKEE (reference sequence). The CDR3 sequence is CASSLIAGGPYEQYF. For the CDR3, the DNA is TGTGCCAGCAGCTTGATTGCGGGAGGGCCTTACGAGCAGTACTTC.

There are a few counts of this clone. The rearrangement uses TRBV7-9 and TRBJ1-1; 8 nucleotides match TRBD1. V shed 1 base and J 6 bases; nucleotides not matched to a gene: 1. The CDR3 length is 13 residues. Germline V gives CDR1 SEHNR, CDR2 FQNEAQ (reference sequence). DNA for the CDR3: TGTGCCAGCAGCTTAGTACAGGGGGCTGAAGCTTTCTTT. The encoded protein is CASSLVQGAEAFF.

V usage is TRBV5-1 and J usage is TRBJ1-5; D unresolved. CDR3 length equals 14 residues. The V gene lost 0 bases and the J gene lost 3 bases, with 7 bases spanning the gap. The germline CDR1 and CDR2 sequences are SGHRS and YFSETQ. The CDR3 DNA reads TGCGCCAGCAGCTTGGGAGCCCCCAATCAGCCCCAGCATTTT. Translated, it gives CASSLGAPNQPQHF.

V is TRBV30 and J is TRBJ1-2; the D gene is possibly TRBD1 (6 bases). The CDR3 loop spans 13 amino acids. The V gene lost 5 bases and the J gene lost 8 bases, with 18 bases spanning the gap. Germline values: CDR1 GTSNPN, CDR2 SVGIG (reference sequence). The CDR3: CAWEIDRTGGYTF. The CDR3 bases are TGTGCCTGGGAAATAGACAGGACCGGGGGCTACACCTTC. The whole variable domain, filled in from reference TRBV30 and TRBJ1-2, reads SQTIHQWPATLVQPVGSPLSLECTVEGTSNPNLYWYRQAAGRGLQLLFYSVGIGQISSEVPQNLSASRPQDRQFILSSKKLLLSDSGFYLCAWEIDRTGGYTFGSGTRLTVV.

This chain joins TRBV10-3 and TRBJ2-1; unclear D gene. The CDR3 length is 13 residues. The germline CDR1 and CDR2 sequences are ENHRY and SYGVKD. The germline V and J ends were trimmed by 0 bases and 8 bases, with 8 bases remaining between them. CDR3 protein: CAISESSSYEQFF. The CDR3 DNA reads as TGTGCCATCAGTGAGTCTTCTAGTTATGAGCAGTTCTTC.

The V gene is TRBV4-1, the J gene TRBJ2-1, with TRBD1 matching 12 bases. Germline CDR1 reads MGHRA; CDR2 reads YSYEKL. The CDR3 runs to 15 residues. J was trimmed by 8 bases and V by 4 bases; bases with no gene match: 6. DNA of the CDR3: TGCGCCAGCAGCCCCAGGGACAGGGGGCTAGATGAGCAGTTCTTC. Translating gives CASSPRDRGLDEQFF.

CDR3 sequence: CASSEEGTGGFEQYF. CDR3 coding DNA: TGTGCCAGCAGTGAAGAGGGGACAGGGGGCTTCGAGCAGTACTTC. The chain employs TRBV2 and TRBJ2-7; 12 bases map to TRBD1. Germline V CDR1 and CDR2: SNHLY, FYNNEI. The CDR3 is made up of 15 amino acids. The V segment lost 1 base and the J segment 6 bases; nucleotides outside the gene matches: 4.

V and J are TRBV9 and TRBJ2-1; the match to TRBD1 covers 8 bases. The CDR3 consists of 15 residues. Germline V gives CDR1 SGDLS, CDR2 YYNGEE. V dropped 2 bases and J dropped 0; count of bases not matched to a gene: 1. The CDR3 sequence is CASSVGTGSYNEQFF. CDR3 in DNA: TGTGCCAGCAGCGTCGGGACAGGCTCCTACAATGAGCAGTTCTTC.

CDR3 bases: TGTGCCAGCAGGGCAGGGGATCAGCCCCAGCATTTT. Translating it yields CASRAGDQPQHF. J is TRBJ1-5 and V is TRBV6-1; D is perhaps TRBD1 (6 bases). Deletions cut 6 bases from V and 5 bases from J, with 8 bases between. This CDR3 region has 12 residues. In germline, CDR1 is MNHNS, CDR2 SASEGT.

V usage is TRBV4-2 and J usage is TRBJ2-7, with no clear D. Germline values: CDR1 LGHNA, CDR2 YNFKEQ. The CDR3 runs to 15 residues. The V end lost 0 bases, the J end lost 0 bases, and 9 bases lay between the germline ends. CDR3 coding DNA: TGTGCCAGCAGCCAAGAGGTCCTAAGCTCCTACGAGCAGTACTTC. Translated, it gives CASSQEVLSSYEQYF.

V gene TRBV19 combines with J gene TRBJ1-2, with D perhaps TRBD1 (6 bases). The CDR3 has 16 residues. V gave up 5 bases and J gave up 8 bases, with 24 bases separating them. In germline, CDR1 is LNHDA, CDR2 SQIVND (reference sequence). CDR3 region: CASSRFPAGVREGYTF. CDR3 bases: TGTGCCAGTAGTCGTTTCCCCGCAGGGGTGCGGGAGGGCTACACCTTC.

This chain uses TRBV7-3 with TRBJ2-1; 10 nucleotides line up with TRBD2. This CDR3 spans 17 amino acids. The trim removed 1 base at V and 2 bases at J, leaving 5 bases unmatched. Germline V gene sequence: CDR1 SGHTA, CDR2 FQGTGA. CDR3 sequence: CASSLINSGRAYNEQFF. CDR3 bases: TGTGCCAGCAGCTTAATAAACAGCGGGAGGGCCTACAATGAGCAGTTCTTC.

The V call is TRBV7-2, the J call TRBJ1-2; no definite D call. This CDR3 has 12 amino acids. Germline lookup yields CDR1 SGHTA and CDR2 FQGNSA. V lost 5 bases, J lost 1 base, and 5 bases lay in between. DNA of the CDR3: TGTGCCAGCAGCAGAGATAACTATGGCTACACCTTC. Its translation is CASSRDNYGYTF.

The chain links TRBV11-3 to TRBJ2-7; TRBD2 agrees at 14 bases. Germline V lookup: CDR1 SGHNT, CDR2 YENEEA. The CDR3 contains 15 residues. V trimming: 5 bases; J trimming: 3 bases; junction bases outside the gene matches: 3. CDR3 loop: CASSPGTSGSYEQYF. DNA of the CDR3: TGTGCCAGCAGCCCGGGGACTAGCGGGAGCTACGAGCAGTACTTC.

The chain employs TRBV2 and TRBJ2-5, with a tentative D call TRBD2 (6 bases). Trimming stripped 10 bases from V and 5 bases from J, with 20 bases between. The CDR3 totals 14 residues. The germline gives CDR1 SNHLY, CDR2 FYNNEI. The CDR3 here is CANGGTYLGETQYF. CDR3 sequence (DNA): TGTGCCAACGGAGGGACGTATCTCGGGGAGACCCAGTACTTC.

V gene TRBV6-5 combines with J gene TRBJ2-2, with 8 bases aligning to TRBD2. Germline assignment: CDR1 MNHEY and CDR2 SVGAGI. This CDR3 has 15 amino acids. V shed 7 bases and J 2 bases; nucleotides not matched to a gene: 6. The CDR3 region is CASTAGGGNTGELFF. The CDR3 DNA reads as TGTGCCAGCACCGCCGGGGGGGGCAACACCGGGGAGCTGTTTTTT.

J is TRBJ1-2 and V is TRBV6-6, with D maybe TRBD1 (5 bases). Trimming took off 5 bases at V and 0 bases at J, with 10 bases between the two ends. The CDR3 extends over 14 amino acids. Germline assignment: CDR1 MNHNY and CDR2 SVGAGI (reference sequence). CDR3 DNA: TGTGCCAGCAGTAAGGGGCGAGCTAACTATGGCTACACCTTC. Protein: CASSKGRANYGYTF.